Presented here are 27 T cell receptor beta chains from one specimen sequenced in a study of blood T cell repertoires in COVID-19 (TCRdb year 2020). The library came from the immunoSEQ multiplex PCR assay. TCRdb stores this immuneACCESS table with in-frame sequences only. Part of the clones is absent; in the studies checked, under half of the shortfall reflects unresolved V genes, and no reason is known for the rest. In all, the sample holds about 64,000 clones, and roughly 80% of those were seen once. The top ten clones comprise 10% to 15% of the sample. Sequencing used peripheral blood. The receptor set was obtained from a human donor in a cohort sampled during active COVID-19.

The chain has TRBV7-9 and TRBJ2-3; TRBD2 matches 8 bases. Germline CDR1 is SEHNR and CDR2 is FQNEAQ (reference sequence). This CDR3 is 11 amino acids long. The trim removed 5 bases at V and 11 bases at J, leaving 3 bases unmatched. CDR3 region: CASSPGGMQYF. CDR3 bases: TGTGCCAGCAGCCCGGGGGGGATGCAGTATTTT.

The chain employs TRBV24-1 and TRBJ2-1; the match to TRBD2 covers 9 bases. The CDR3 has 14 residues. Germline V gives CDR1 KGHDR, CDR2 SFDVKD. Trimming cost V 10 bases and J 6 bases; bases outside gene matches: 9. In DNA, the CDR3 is TGTGCCACAGCCGCGGGGGGGCTTGGCAATGAGCAGTTCTTC. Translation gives CATAAGGLGNEQFF.

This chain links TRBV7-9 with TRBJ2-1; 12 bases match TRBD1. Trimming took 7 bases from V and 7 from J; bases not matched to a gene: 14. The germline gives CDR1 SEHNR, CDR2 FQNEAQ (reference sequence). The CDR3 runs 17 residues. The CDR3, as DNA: TGTGCCAGCAAGAGGGCGGTTGGGACAGGGGGCGAGAATGAGCAGTTCTTC. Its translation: CASKRAVGTGGENEQFF.

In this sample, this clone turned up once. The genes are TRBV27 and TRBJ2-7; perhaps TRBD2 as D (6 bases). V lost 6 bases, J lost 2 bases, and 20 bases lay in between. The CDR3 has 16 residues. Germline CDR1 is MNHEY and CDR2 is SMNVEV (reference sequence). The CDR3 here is CASSRRRELITYEQYF. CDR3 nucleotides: TGTGCCAGCAGCAGGAGGCGGGAACTCATAACCTACGAGCAGTACTTC.

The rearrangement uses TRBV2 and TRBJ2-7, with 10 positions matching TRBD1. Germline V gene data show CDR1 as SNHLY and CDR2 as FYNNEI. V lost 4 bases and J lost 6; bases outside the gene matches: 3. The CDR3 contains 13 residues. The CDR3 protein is CASSARTGGEQYV. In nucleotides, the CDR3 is TGTGCCAGCAGTGCCCGGACAGGGGGCGAGCAGTACGTC.

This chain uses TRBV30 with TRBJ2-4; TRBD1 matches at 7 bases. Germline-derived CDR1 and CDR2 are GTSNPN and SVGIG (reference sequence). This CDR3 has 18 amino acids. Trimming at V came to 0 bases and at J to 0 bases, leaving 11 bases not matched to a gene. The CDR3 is CAWSVRGGKTLAKNIQYF. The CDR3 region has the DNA TGTGCCTGGAGTGTACGAGGGGGCAAGACCCTAGCCAAAAACATTCAGTACTTC.

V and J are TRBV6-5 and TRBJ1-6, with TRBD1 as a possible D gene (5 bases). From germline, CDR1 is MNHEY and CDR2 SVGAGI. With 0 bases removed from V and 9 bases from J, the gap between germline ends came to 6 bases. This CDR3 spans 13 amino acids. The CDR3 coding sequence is TGTGCCAGCAGTTACTCAGGGGTTTCACCCCTCCACTTT. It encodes CASSYSGVSPLHF.

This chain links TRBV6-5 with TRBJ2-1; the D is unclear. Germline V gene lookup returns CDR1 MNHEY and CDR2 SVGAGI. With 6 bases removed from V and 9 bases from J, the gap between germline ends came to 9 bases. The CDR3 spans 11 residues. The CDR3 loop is CASRHSAEQFF. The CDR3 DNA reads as TGTGCCAGCAGGCACTCTGCTGAGCAGTTCTTC.

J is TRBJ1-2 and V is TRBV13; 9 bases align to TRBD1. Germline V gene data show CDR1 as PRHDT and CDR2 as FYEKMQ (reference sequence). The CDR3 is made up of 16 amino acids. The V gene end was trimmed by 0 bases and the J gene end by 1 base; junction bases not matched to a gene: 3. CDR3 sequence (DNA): TGTGCCAGCAGCTTAGGAGGGGGACAGGGTAACTATGGCTACACCTTC. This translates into CASSLGGGQGNYGYTF.

The CDR3 is CASRRDRGRIDTQYF. The CDR3 bases are TGTGCCAGCAGAAGGGACAGGGGGCGAATAGATACGCAGTATTTT. This chain connects TRBV5-6 to TRBJ2-3, with 12 bases fitting TRBD1. V trimming: 5 bases; J trimming: 5 bases; junction bases outside the gene matches: 6. The CDR3 consists of 15 residues. Germline values: CDR1 SGHDT, CDR2 YYEEEE.

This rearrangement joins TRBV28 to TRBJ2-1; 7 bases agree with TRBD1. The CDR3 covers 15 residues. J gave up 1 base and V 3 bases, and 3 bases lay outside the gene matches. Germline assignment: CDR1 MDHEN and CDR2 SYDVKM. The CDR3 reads CASSFTGASYNEQFF. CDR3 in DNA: TGTGCCAGCAGTTTTACAGGGGCGTCCTACAATGAGCAGTTCTTC.

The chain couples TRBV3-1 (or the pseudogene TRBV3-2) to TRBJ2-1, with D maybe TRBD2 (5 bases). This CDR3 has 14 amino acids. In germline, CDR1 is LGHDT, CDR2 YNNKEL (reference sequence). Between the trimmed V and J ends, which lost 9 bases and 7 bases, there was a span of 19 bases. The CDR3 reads CASSRGRRGNEQFF. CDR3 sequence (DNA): TGTGCCAGTTCAAGAGGCCGACGGGGTAATGAGCAGTTCTTC.

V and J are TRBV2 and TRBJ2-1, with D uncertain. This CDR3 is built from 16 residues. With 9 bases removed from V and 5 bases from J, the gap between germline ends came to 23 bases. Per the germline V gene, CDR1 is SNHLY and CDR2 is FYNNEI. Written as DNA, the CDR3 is TGTGCCAGTACCGAGGAACTGGCCCTCCCGAACAATGAGCAGTTCTTC. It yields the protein CASTEELALPNNEQFF.

The CDR3 reads CASSLDGGGAYEQYF. The CDR3 coding sequence is TGTGCCAGCAGCTTAGATGGCGGGGGGGCATACGAGCAGTACTTC. The chain uses TRBV11-2 and TRBJ2-7; 9 positions agree with TRBD2. From germline, CDR1 is SGHAT and CDR2 FQNNGV. The CDR3 is made up of 15 amino acids. After removal of 0 bases from V and 4 bases from J, the junction contained 4 bases not matched to a gene.

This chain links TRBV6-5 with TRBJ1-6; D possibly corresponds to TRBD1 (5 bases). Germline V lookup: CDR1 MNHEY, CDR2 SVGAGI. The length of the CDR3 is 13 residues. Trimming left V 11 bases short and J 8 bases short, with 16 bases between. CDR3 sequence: CALMGLTDSPLHF. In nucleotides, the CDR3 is TGTGCCCTGATGGGACTTACGGATTCACCCCTCCACTTT.

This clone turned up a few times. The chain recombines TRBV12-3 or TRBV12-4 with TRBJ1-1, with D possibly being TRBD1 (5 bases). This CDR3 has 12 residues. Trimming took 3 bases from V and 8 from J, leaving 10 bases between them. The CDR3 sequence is CASSFGTLEAFF. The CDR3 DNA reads TGTGCCAGCAGTTTTGGGACTCTAGAAGCTTTCTTT.

CDR3 DNA: TGTGCCAGCAGCCGTGGCTCGACAGGGAACACTGAAGCTTTCTTT. It codes for CASSRGSTGNTEAFF. The rearrangement joins TRBV14 to TRBJ1-1, with a weak D call TRBD1 (6 bases). V lost 4 bases, J lost 1 base, and 13 bases lay in between. CDR3 length equals 15 residues. The germline V gene encodes CDR1 SGHDN and CDR2 FVKESK.

The CDR3 is CASSYGTDSPLHF. As DNA, the CDR3 is TGCGCCAGCAGCTATGGGACAGATTCACCCCTCCACTTT. The chain recombines TRBV5-1 with TRBJ1-6, with 7 nucleotides matching TRBD1. The J segment lost 8 bases and the V segment lost 3 bases, leaving 2 bases of the junction unmatched. The CDR3 runs 13 residues. Germline lookup yields CDR1 SGHRS and CDR2 YFSETQ.

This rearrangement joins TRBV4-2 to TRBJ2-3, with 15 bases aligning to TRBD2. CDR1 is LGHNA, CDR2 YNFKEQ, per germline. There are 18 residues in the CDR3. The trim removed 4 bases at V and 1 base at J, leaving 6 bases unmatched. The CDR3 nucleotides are TGTGCCAGCAGCCCCGGACTAGCGGGGGGGCCCGGCACAGATACGCAGTATTTT. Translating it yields CASSPGLAGGPGTDTQYF.

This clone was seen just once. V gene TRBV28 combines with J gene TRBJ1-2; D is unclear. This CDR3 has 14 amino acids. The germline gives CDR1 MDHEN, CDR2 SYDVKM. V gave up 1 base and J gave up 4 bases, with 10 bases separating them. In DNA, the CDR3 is TGTGCCAGCAGTTTATTGGACGGAGGCTATGGCTACACCTTC. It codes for CASSLLDGGYGYTF.

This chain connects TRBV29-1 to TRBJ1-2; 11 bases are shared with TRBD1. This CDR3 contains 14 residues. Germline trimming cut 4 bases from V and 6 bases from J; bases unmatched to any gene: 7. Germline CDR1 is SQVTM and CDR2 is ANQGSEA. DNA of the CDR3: TGCAGCGTTGGAGACCGGGACAGGGGGAATGGCTACACCTTC. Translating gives CSVGDRDRGNGYTF. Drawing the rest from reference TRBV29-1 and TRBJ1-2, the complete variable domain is SAVISQKPSRDICQRGTSLTIQCQVDSQVTMMFWYRQQPGQSLTLIATANQGSEATYESGFVIDKFPISRPNLTFSTLTVSNMSPEDSSIYLCSVGDRDRGNGYTFGSGTRLTVV.

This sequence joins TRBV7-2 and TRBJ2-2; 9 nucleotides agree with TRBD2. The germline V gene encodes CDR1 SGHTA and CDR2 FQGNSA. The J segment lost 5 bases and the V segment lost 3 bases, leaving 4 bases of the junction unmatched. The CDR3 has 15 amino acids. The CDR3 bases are TGTGCCAGCAGCTTTGTTAGCGGGGGAACCGGGGAGCTGTTTTTT. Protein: CASSFVSGGTGELFF.

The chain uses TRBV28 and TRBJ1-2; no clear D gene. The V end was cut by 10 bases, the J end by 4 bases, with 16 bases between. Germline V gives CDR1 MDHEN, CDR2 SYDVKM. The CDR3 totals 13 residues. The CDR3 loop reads CATDRGKSYGYTF. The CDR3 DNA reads TGTGCCACCGACCGAGGGAAAAGCTATGGCTACACCTTC.

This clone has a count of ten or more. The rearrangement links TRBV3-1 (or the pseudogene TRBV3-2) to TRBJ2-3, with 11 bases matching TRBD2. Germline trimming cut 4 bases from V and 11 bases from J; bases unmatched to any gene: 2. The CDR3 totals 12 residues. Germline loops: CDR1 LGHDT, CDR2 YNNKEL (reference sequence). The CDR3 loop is CASSPGLAGQYF. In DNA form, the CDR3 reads TGTGCCAGCAGCCCCGGACTAGCGGGGCAGTATTTT.

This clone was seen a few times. CDR3 loop: CASTQGWGQPQHF. Written as DNA, the CDR3 is TGTGCCAGCACACAGGGCTGGGGACAGCCCCAGCATTTT. The chain links TRBV2 to TRBJ1-5, with D perhaps TRBD1 (6 bases). The CDR3 consists of 13 residues. The germline gives CDR1 SNHLY, CDR2 FYNNEI. V gave up 7 bases and J gave up 7 bases, with 14 bases separating them.

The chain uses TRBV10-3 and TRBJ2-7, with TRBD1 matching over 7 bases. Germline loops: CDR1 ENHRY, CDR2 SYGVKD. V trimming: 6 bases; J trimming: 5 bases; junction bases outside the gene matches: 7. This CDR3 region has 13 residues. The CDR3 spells CAISLDRLNEQYF. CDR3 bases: TGTGCCATCAGCCTGGACAGGCTCAACGAGCAGTACTTC.

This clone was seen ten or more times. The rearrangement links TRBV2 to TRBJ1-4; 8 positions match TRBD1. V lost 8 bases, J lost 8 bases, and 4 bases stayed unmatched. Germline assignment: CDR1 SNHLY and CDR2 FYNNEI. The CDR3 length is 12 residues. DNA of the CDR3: TGTGCCAGCGACAGGGGTGCGGAAAAACTGTTTTTT. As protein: CASDRGAEKLFF.